This TCR beta chain came from a study of blood T cell repertoires in COVID-19. Study-level background: Collection of acute and convalescent COVID-19 samples took place in the United States, Italy and Spain. From T cells, B-cell-depleted T cells, or PBMCs came the material, which was cDNA or gDNA.

This clone was detected a few times. Per the germline V gene, CDR1 is DFQATT and CDR2 is SNEGSKA (reference sequence). This CDR3 comprises 11 residues. Trimming pared 4 bases from V and 7 bases from J, leaving 10 bases between. Authors' analysis steps: Amplifying reference gene primers gave estimates of nucleated cell counts. Some clones are missing from TCRdb's copy, which holds only in-frame ones; the method was immunoSEQ multiplex PCR. Clone size and V and J calls were adopted from that table, with D and trimming inferred from the DNA. The data contain some 150,000 clones, 85% to 90% of them singletons.

The material sequenced was peripheral blood. V is TRBV20-1 and J is TRBJ1-2, with D possibly matching TRBD1 (5 bases). The sequence came from a man aged 45-65 years with active COVID-19. The CDR3 DNA is TGCAGTGCTACTCGGACAACTGGCTACACCTTC. It yields the protein CSATRTTGYTF.